The T cell receptor beta chain under discussion was sequenced for a study of breast tumors, draining lymph nodes, adjacent tissues. MiXCR, applied by TCRdb to the multiplex PCR reads, yields one record per CDR3 protein. Of about 31,000 distinct CDR3 sequences in the sample, about 63% are singletons; the top ten hold 18%. CDR1 SGDLS and CDR2 YYNGEE come from the germline V gene. The V gene lost 0 bases and the J gene lost 9 bases, with 17 bases spanning the gap. The CDR3 is made up of 15 amino acids. Study results and caveats: Luminal-like breast cancer showed significantly greater tumor-nontumor repertoire similarity than basal-like breast cancer did. Compared with lymph nodes, tumors were less diverse; compared with nontumor tissue, more.

This clonotype was seen more than once but under ten times. No antigen is known for it. The chain joins TRBV9 to TRBJ2-3; D possibly corresponds to TRBD2 (7 bases). This clonotype originated in a female donor with breast cancer. Some clones in this sample may be carry-over from other donors' samples. The material sequenced was breast tumor tissue. The CDR3 region has the DNA TGTGCCAGCAGCGTAGAAGTTGGGGGAGGGGGAACGCAGTATTTT. Amino acids: CASSVEVGGGGTQYF.